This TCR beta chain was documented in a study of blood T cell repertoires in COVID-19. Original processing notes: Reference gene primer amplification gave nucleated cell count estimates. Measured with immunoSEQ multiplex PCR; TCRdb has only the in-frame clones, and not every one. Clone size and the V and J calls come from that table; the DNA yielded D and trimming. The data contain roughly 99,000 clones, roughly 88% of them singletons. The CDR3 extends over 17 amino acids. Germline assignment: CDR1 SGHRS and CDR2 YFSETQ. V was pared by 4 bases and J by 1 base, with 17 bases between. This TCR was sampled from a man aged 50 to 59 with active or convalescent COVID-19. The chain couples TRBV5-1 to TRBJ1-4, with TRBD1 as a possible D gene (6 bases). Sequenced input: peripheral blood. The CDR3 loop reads CASSRNAGAGTNEKLFF. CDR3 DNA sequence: TGCGCCAGCAGCCGGAACGCAGGGGCTGGAACTAATGAAAAACTGTTTTTT.